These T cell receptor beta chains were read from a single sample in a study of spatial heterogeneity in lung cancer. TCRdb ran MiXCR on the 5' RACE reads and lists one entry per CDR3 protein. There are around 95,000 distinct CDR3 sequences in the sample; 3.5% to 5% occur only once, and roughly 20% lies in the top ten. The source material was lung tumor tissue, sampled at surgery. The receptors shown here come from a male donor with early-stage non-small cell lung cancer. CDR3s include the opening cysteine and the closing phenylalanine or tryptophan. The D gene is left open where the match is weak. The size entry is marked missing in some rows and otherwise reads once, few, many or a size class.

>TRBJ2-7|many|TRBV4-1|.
TGCGCCAGCAGCCAAGGGTATGAAGGCCTCGGGAACGAGCAGTACTTC
CASSQGYEGLGNEQYF
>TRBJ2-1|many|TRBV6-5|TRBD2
TGTGCCAGCAGTTCCAGCGGGAGGGGTTACAATGAGCAGTTCTTC
CASSSSGRGYNEQFF
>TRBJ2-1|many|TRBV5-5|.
TGTGCCAGCAGCTTGGAGATAGGGCCCGCTTACAATGAGCAGTTCTTC
CASSLEIGPAYNEQFF
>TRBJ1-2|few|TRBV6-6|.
TGTGCCAGCAGACCCACGGGGAATAACTATGGCTACACCTTC
CASRPTGNNYGYTF
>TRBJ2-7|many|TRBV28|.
TGTGCCAGCAGTTTAGAAGACTCCTACGAGCAGTACTTC
CASSLEDSYEQYF
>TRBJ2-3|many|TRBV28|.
TGTGCCAGCAGTTCCCGCGGAGGGGTCCTAGATACGCAGTATTTT
CASSSRGGVLDTQYF
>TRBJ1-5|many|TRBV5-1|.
TGCGCCAGCAGCTTGGACAGCCGGGATCAGCCCCAGCATTTT
CASSLDSRDQPQHF
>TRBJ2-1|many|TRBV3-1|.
TGTGCCAGCAGCCTTACTAGTTACAATGAGCAGTTCTTC
CASSLTSYNEQFF
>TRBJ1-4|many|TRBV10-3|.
TGTGCCATCAGTGACGGCAGTTACGAAAAACTGTTTTTT
CAISDGSYEKLFF
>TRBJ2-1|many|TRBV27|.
TGTGCCAGCAGTTTGACTAGAGAAGCTGAGCAGTTCTTC
CASSLTREAEQFF
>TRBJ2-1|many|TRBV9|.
TGTGCCAGCAGCGTAACGTGGAACTACTACAATGAGCAGTTCTTC
CASSVTWNYYNEQFF
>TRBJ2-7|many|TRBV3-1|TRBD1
TGTGCCAGCAGCCAAGACCACGGGACAGGGATTTACGAGCAGTACTTC
CASSQDHGTGIYEQYF
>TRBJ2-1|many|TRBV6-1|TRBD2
TGTGCCAGCAGTTCCCTAGCGGGAGGGTTCAATGAGCAGTTCTTC
CASSSLAGGFNEQFF
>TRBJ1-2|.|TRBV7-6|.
TGTGCCAGCAGGAGAGCAGGGGTAGATGGCTACACCTTC
CASRRAGVDGYTF
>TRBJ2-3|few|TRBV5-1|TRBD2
TGCGCCAGCAGCCATCCGGGACTAGCGGGAGGCGGATCTAGCACAGATACGCAGTATTTT
CASSHPGLAGGGSSTDTQYF
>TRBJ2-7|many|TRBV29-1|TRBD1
TGCAGCGCCTGGGACAGCAACTACGAGCAGTACTTC
CSAWDSNYEQYF
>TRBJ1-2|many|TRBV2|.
TGTGCCAGCAGGGGACTAACAGGACAGCTCTATGGCTACACCTTC
CASRGLTGQLYGYTF
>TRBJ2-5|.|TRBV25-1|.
TGTGCCAGCAGTGAACCGATGCTAGGAGAGACCCAGTACTTC
CASSEPMLGETQYF
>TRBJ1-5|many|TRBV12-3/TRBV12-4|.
TGTGCCAGCAGTTTTGGGCGGGGGGGAGGCAATCAGCCCCAGCATTTT
CASSFGRGGGNQPQHF
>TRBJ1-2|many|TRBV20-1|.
TGCAGTGCGAGCAGGGTTCGCTACACCTTC
CSASRVRYTF
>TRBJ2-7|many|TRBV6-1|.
TGTGCCAGCAGTGATTCAAAGTCACTCCCGCCCTACGAGCAGTACTTC
CASSDSKSLPPYEQYF
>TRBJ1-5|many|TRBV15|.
TGTGCCACCAGCAGAGAGTATCGGCAGGGGTCGGATCAGCCCCAGCATTTT
CATSREYRQGSDQPQHF
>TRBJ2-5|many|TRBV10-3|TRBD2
TGTGCCATCAGTGTGCGGGCTAGCGGGATCCAAGAGACCCAGTACTTC
CAISVRASGIQETQYF
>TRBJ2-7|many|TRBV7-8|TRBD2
TGTGCCAGCAGCCGGCTCGCAGCGGGAGCTTACGAGCAGTACTTC
CASSRLAAGAYEQYF
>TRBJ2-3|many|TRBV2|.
TGTGCCAGCAGTGACCCCCGAGGGGGGATAACGCAGTATTTT
CASSDPRGGITQYF
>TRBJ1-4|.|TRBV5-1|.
TGCGCCAGCAGCACGGGGGAAACTAATGAAAAACTGTTTTTT
CASSTGETNEKLFF
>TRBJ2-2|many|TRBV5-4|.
TGTGCCAGCAGCTTACAGGGTGAAGATACCGGGGAGCTGTTTTTT
CASSLQGEDTGELFF
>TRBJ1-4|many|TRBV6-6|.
TGTGCCAGCAGTTTCGACAGGCAGGGTTATGAAAAACTGTTTTTT
CASSFDRQGYEKLFF
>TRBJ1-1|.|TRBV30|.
TGTGCCTGGAGAGAAACCCTGAACACTGAAGCTTTCTTT
CAWRETLNTEAFF
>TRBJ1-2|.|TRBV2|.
TGTGCCAGCCGGCTTGTGGGAGAAGGCTACACCTTC
CASRLVGEGYTF
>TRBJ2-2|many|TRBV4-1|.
TGCGCCAGCAGCCAACTCGCGGGCCACACCGGGGAGCTGTTTTTT
CASSQLAGHTGELFF
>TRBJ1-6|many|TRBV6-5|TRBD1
TGTGCCAGCAGTTACTCGATGGGGACAGGGATGGGAAATTCACCCCTCCACTTT
CASSYSMGTGMGNSPLHF
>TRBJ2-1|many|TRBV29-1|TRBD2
TGCAGCGTTGTACGGCGGGAGTCTTCCTACAATGAGCAGTTCTTC
CSVVRRESSYNEQFF
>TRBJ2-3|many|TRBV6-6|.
TGTGCCAGCAAGGGCCCTAGCACAGATACGCAGTATTTT
CASKGPSTDTQYF
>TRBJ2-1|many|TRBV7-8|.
TGTGCCAGCAGCTTAGTGACTCTAGCTACGAGGCCCGAGCAGTTCTTC
CASSLVTLATRPEQFF
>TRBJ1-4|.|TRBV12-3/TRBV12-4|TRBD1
TGTGCCAGCAGGAACCGGGACAGGGAAGATGAAAAACTGTTTTTT
CASRNRDREDEKLFF
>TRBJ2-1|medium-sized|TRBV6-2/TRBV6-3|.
TGTGCCAGCAGTTACCCCAATGAGCAGTTCTTC
CASSYPNEQFF
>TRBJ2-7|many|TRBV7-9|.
TGTGCCAGCAGCTTGGTTACGTACGAGCAGTACTTC
CASSLVTYEQYF
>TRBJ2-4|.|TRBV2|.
TGTGCCAGCACTCCCCCGGGGGCCAAAAACATTCAGTACTTC
CASTPPGAKNIQYF
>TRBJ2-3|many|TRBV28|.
TGTGCCAGCAGTTTGGAAGGGGAGGTTAGTGCAGATACGCAGTATTTT
CASSLEGEVSADTQYF
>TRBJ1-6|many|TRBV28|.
TGTGCCAGCGATACGGGTCTAGGCTTCATTCCCCTCCACTTT
CASDTGLGFIPLHF
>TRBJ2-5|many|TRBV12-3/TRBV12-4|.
TGTGCCAGCAGTTTAGATAGTGGGGATACGGCAAAGACCCAGTACTTC
CASSLDSGDTAKTQYF
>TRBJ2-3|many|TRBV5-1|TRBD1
TGCGCCAGCAGCTGGACAGGGTTTCGGTCAGATACGCAGTATTTT
CASSWTGFRSDTQYF
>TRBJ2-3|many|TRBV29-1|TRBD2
TGCAGAGTTGAAATGGGGCTAGCGGGGCTAGCTAGCACAGATACGCAGTATTTT
CRVEMGLAGLASTDTQYF
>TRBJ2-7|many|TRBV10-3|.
TGTGCCATCAGTGAGCCAACCCGATCGGGGGAGCAGTACTTC
CAISEPTRSGEQYF
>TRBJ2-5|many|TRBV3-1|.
TGTGCCAGCAGCCAAGCCGAAGCGGAAGAGCAAGAGACCCAGTACTTC
CASSQAEAEEQETQYF
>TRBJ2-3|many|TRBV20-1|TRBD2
TGCAGTGTAAGCCGACTAGCGGGAGGTACCACAGATACGCAGTATTTT
CSVSRLAGGTTDTQYF
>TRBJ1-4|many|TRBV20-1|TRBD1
TGCAGTGCACCGACAGGGATAAGGGAAAAACTGTTTTTT
CSAPTGIREKLFF
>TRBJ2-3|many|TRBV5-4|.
TGTGCCAGCAGCTCCTTCGGGGGCTCGACAGATACGCAGTATTTT
CASSSFGGSTDTQYF
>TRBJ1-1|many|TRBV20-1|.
TGCAGTGCGCCCAATCCTCGTCGGGCAGACACTGAAGCTTTCTTT
CSAPNPRRADTEAFF
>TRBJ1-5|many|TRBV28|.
TGTGCCAGCAGTTACGGGGGGGAGGTTCAGCCCCAGCATTTT
CASSYGGEVQPQHF